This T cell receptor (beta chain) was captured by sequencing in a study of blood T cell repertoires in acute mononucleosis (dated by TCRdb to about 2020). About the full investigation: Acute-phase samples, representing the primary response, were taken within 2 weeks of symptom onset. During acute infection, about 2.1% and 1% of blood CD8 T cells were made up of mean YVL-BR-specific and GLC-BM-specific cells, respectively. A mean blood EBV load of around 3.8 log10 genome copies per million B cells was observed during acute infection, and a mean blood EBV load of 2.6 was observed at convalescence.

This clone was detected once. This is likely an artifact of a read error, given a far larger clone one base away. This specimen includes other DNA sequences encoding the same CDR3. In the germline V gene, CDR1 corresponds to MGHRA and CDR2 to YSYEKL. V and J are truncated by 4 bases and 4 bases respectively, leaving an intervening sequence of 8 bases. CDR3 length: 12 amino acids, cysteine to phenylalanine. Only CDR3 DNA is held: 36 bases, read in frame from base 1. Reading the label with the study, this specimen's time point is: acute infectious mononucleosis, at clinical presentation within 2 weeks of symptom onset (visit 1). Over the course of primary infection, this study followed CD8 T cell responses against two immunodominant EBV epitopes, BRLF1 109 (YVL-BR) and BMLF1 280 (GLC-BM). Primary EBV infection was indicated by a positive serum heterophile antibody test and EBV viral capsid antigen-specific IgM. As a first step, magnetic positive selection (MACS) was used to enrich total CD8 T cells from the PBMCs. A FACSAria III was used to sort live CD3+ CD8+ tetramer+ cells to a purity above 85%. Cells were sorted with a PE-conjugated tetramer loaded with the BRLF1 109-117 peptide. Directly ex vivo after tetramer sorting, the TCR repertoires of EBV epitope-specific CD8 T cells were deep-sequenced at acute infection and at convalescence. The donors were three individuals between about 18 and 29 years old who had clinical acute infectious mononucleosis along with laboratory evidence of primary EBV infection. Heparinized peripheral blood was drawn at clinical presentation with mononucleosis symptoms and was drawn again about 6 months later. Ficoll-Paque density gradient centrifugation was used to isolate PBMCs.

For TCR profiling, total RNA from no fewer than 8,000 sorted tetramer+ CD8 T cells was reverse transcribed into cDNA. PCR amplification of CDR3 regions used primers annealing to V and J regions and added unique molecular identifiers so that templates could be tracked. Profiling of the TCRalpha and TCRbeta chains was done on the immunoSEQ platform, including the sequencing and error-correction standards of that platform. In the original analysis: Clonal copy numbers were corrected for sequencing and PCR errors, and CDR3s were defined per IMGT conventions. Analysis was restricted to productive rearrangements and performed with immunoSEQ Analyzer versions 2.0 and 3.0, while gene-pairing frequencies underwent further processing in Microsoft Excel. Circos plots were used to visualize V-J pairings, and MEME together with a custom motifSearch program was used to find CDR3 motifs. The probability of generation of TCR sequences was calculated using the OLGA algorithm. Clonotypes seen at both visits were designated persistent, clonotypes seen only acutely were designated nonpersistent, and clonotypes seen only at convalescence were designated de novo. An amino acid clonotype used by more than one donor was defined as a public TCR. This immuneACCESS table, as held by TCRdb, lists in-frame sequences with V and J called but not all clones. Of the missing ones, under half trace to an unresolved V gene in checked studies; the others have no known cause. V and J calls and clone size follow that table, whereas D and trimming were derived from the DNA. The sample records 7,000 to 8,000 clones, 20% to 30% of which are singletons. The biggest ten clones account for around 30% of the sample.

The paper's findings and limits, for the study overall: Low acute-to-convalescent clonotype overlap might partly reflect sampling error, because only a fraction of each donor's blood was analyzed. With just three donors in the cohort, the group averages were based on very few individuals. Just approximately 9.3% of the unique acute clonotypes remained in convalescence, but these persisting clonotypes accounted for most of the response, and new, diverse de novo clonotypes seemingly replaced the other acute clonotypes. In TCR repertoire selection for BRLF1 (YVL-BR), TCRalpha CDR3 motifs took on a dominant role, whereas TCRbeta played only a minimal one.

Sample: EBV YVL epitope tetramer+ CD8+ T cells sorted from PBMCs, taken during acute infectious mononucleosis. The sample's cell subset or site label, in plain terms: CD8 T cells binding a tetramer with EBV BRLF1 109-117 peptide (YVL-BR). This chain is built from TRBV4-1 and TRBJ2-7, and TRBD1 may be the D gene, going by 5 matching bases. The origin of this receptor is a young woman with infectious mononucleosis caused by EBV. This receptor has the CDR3 CASSLDSYEQYF. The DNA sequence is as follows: TGCGCCAGCAGCCTCGACAGTTACGAGCAGTACTTC.